This TCR beta chain was identified in a study of blood T cell repertoires in COVID-19. For the study at large: Specimens from acute and convalescent COVID-19 originated in the United States, Italy and Spain. Sample material is recorded as cDNA or gDNA derived from T cells, B-cell-depleted T cells, or PBMCs.

In the original workflow: Amplification with reference gene primers provided the estimates of nucleated cell counts. The data were produced by immunoSEQ multiplex PCR, yet TCRdb's version contains in-frame clones alone and is incomplete. V and J calls and clone size are given by that table; D and trimming were obtained from the DNA. This sample has about 220,000 clones, with under 90% found just once. This CDR3 comprises 13 residues. Germline CDR1 reads LNHDA; CDR2 reads SQIVND (reference sequence). Trimming took 5 bases from V and 6 from J, leaving 11 bases between them. The clonotype comes from an elderly woman with acute or convalescent COVID-19. Sequencing was performed on peripheral blood. This chain connects TRBV19 to TRBJ1-5; D possibly corresponds to TRBD1 (6 bases). The CDR3 bases are TGTGCCAGTAGTTCAGGGGAGCCTCAGCCCCAGCATTTT. It codes for CASSSGEPQPQHF. Full variable domain (remainder filled in from reference TRBV19 and TRBJ1-5): DGGITQSPKYLFRKEGQNVTLSCEQNLNHDAMYWYRQDPGQGLRLIYYSQIVNDFQKGDIAEGYSVSREKKESFPLTVTSAQKNPTAFYLCASSSGEPQPQHFGDGTRLSIL.